Detailed here is one T cell receptor beta chain. This sample stems from a study of multiple sclerosis patients with progressive multifocal leukoencephalopathy. Spiked into each PCR were synthetic inline TR CDR3 controls of all V-J pairings. TCRdb keeps only in-frame clones here, not all; method: immunoSEQ multiplex PCR. Here the sample spans 30,000 or so clones, around 91% being singletons. As to time point: before natalizumab initiation. This CDR3 is 15 amino acids long. Trimming cost V 8 bases and J 4 bases; bases outside gene matches: 5. Germline loops: CDR1 MNHEY, CDR2 SVGAGI. Sequencing was carried out using PBMCs. The receptor was isolated from a human donor with multiple sclerosis. The V call is TRBV6-5, the J call TRBJ2-6; 10 bases align to TRBD1. The CDR3 DNA reads as TGTGCCAGCCTCGGACAGGGGGAAGGGGCCAACGTCCTGACTTTC. Translation: CASLGQGEGANVLTF.